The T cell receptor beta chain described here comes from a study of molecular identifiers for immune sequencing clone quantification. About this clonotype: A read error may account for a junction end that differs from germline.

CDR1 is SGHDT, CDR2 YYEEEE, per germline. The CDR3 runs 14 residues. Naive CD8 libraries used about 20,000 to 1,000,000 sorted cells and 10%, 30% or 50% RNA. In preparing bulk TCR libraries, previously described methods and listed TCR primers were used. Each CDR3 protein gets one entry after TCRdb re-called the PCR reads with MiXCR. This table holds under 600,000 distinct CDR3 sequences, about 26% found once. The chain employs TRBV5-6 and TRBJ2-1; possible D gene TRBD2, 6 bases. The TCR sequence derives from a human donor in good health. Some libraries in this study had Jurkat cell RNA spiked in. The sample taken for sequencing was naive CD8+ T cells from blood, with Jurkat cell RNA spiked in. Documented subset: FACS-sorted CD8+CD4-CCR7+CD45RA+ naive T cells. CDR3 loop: CASSFEGGLNDQFF. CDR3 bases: TGTGCCAGCAGCTTTGAGGGAGGCCTAAATGATCAGTTCTTC.